Below are 18 T cell receptor beta chains sequenced from a single sample in a study of blood T cell repertoires in COVID-19. Clones were sequenced by immunoSEQ multiplex PCR, and TCRdb holds only the in-frame ones, with some missing. Among about 190,000 clones listed, about 88% were seen once. Sequencing was carried out using peripheral blood. Receptors were obtained from a woman aged 40 to 50 who had recovered from COVID-19.

This clone was seen once. The rearrangement uses TRBV4-3 and TRBJ1-6, with a weak D call TRBD1 (6 bases). The CDR3 extends over 14 amino acids. Trimming stripped 5 bases from V and 6 bases from J, with 11 bases between. The V gene's germline CDR1 is LGHNA and CDR2 YSLEER. In DNA, the CDR3 is TGCGCCAGCAGCTCGGGGGGCCTTAATTCACCCCTCCACTTT. Translating it yields CASSSGGLNSPLHF.

V is TRBV6-5 and J is TRBJ2-3; TRBD1 matches at 8 bases. Germline lookup yields CDR1 MNHEY and CDR2 SVGAGI. The CDR3 extends over 15 amino acids. V lost 2 bases to trimming and J lost 6 bases; unmatched junction nucleotides: 7. CDR3 nucleotide sequence: TGTGCCAGCAGTTACCTTTGGCAGGGGGCTGATACGCAGTATTTT. Protein product: CASSYLWQGADTQYF.

This chain joins TRBV7-3 and TRBJ2-1; 9 nucleotides agree with TRBD1. Trimming cost V 3 bases and J 6 bases; bases outside gene matches: 6. Looked up from germline, CDR1 is SGHTA and CDR2 is FQGTGA. This CDR3 contains 15 residues. CDR3 DNA: TGTGCCAGCAGCTTGACAGGGGGGGCTATCAATGAGCAGTTCTTC. Translation: CASSLTGGAINEQFF. Full variable domain (outside the CDR3, taken from reference TRBV7-3 and TRBJ2-1): GAGVSQTPSNKVTEKGKYVELRCDPISGHTALYWYRQSLGQGPEFLIYFQGTGAADDSGLPNDRFFAVRPEGSVSTLKIQRTERGDSAVYLCASSLTGGAINEQFFGPGTRLTVL.

This clone was detected a few times. The chain uses TRBV19 and TRBJ1-5, with D possibly being TRBD1 (6 bases). V shed 5 bases and J shed 7 bases, with 15 bases lying between them. The CDR3 runs to 14 residues. From germline, CDR1 is LNHDA and CDR2 SQIVND (reference sequence). CDR3 region: CASSFQGKRQPQHF. The CDR3 nucleotides are TGTGCCAGTAGTTTCCAGGGGAAAAGGCAGCCCCAGCATTTT.

This clone was detected once. J is TRBJ2-1 and V is TRBV10-3; TRBD2 might be the D (6 bases). Per the germline V gene, CDR1 is ENHRY and CDR2 is SYGVKD. V lost 6 bases, J lost 5 bases, and 14 bases lay in between. This CDR3 region has 14 residues. The CDR3 bases are TGTGCCATCAGGCCGATGACTAGGGACAATGAGCAGTTCTTC. Protein: CAIRPMTRDNEQFF.

This chain uses TRBV5-5 with TRBJ2-5; D is perhaps TRBD1 (5 bases). Germline loops: CDR1 SGHKS, CDR2 YYEKEE (reference sequence). This CDR3 is 15 amino acids long. Trimming stripped 2 bases from V and 5 bases from J, with 16 bases between. The CDR3 protein is CASSFDVGWGETQYF. DNA for the CDR3: TGTGCCAGCAGCTTTGACGTGGGATGGGGCGAGACCCAGTACTTC.

The CDR3 region has the DNA TGCGCCAGCAGCTTGCGGGAGGACTACAATGAGCAGTTCTTC. Protein product: CASSLREDYNEQFF. The chain joins TRBV5-1 to TRBJ2-1, with 7 bases lining up with TRBD2. The CDR3 length is 14 residues. V lost 1 base and J lost 3; bases outside the gene matches: 1. Germline V lookup: CDR1 SGHRS, CDR2 YFSETQ.

This clone appeared a single time. The rearrangement joins TRBV19 to TRBJ1-1; maybe TRBD1 (5 bases). The CDR3 consists of 15 residues. The V gene's germline CDR1 is LNHDA and CDR2 SQIVND (reference sequence). V was trimmed by 5 bases and J by 4 bases, leaving 17 bases between them. The CDR3 DNA reads as TGTGCCAGTAGTGCCAACCTCCCGGGGGGCACTGAAGCTTTCTTT. Amino acids: CASSANLPGGTEAFF.

The chain couples TRBV3-1 (or the pseudogene TRBV3-2) to TRBJ2-5, with D hard to call. V was trimmed by 4 bases and J by 2 bases, leaving 8 bases between them. Germline V CDR1 and CDR2: LGHDT, YNNKEL (reference sequence). The CDR3 has 13 residues. The DNA of the CDR3 is TGTGCCAGCAGCCTGGGCCATCAAGAGACCCAGTACTTC. Translating gives CASSLGHQETQYF.

This clone was seen once. The chain links TRBV20-1 to TRBJ2-2, with a weak D call TRBD2 (6 bases). CDR1 and CDR2 from the germline V gene are DFQATT and SNEGSKA (reference sequence). The CDR3 totals 15 residues. Trimming cost V 3 bases and J 6 bases, with 17 bases left between them. CDR3 protein: CSASGGGAPAGELFF. CDR3 bases: TGCAGTGCTAGTGGGGGAGGAGCCCCGGCCGGGGAGCTGTTTTTT.

This sequence joins TRBV7-2 and TRBJ1-4, with D hard to call. The length of the CDR3 is 14 residues. Looked up from germline, CDR1 is SGHTA and CDR2 is FQGNSA. Trimming removed 5 bases at V and 8 bases at J, with 15 bases between. The CDR3 DNA follows: TGTGCCAGCAGCGTACCGGGAGCGACAGAAAAACTGTTTTTT. This codes for CASSVPGATEKLFF. The entire variable domain, with the rest obtained from reference TRBV7-2 and TRBJ1-4, is as follows: GAGVSQSPSNKVTEKGKDVELRCDPISGHTALYWYRQSLGQGLEFLIYFQGNSAPDKSGLPSDRFSAERTGGSVSTLTIQRTQQEDSAVYLCASSVPGATEKLFFGSGTQLSVL.

The chain employs TRBV9 and TRBJ2-1, with 14 bases matching TRBD2. Germline CDR1 SGDLS, CDR2 YYNGEE. V trimming: 4 bases; J trimming: 5 bases; junction bases outside the gene matches: 8. The CDR3 covers 17 residues. This chain's CDR3 is CASSWGLAGVGNNEQFF. The CDR3 nucleotides are TGTGCCAGCAGCTGGGGACTAGCGGGAGTCGGGAACAATGAGCAGTTCTTC.

The chain has TRBV19 and TRBJ2-7; weak D call: TRBD2 (6 bases). The CDR3 is made up of 13 amino acids. Between the trimmed V and J ends, which lost 6 bases and 7 bases, there was a span of 16 bases. The germline gives CDR1 LNHDA, CDR2 SQIVND (reference sequence). CDR3 coding DNA: TGTGCCAGTAGCCTAGCGACCGCTTTTGAGCAGTACTTC. Translating it yields CASSLATAFEQYF.

The J gene is TRBJ1-1, the V gene TRBV30; 7 bases line up with TRBD1. Per germline, CDR1 GTSNPN and CDR2 SVGIG (reference sequence). This CDR3 has 15 amino acids. V was clipped by 4 bases and J by 7 bases; unmatched bases: 15. The CDR3 DNA reads as TGTGCCTGGACCAGACAACAGGGGCCAGCGCTTGAAGCTTTCTTT. Encoded protein: CAWTRQQGPALEAFF.

The chain employs TRBV5-8 and TRBJ1-5; 7 bases are a match to TRBD1. With V trimmed by 0 bases and J by 5 bases, 5 bases remained unmatched. Germline assignment: CDR1 SGHTS and CDR2 YDEGEE. The CDR3 is 15 residues long. The CDR3 region is CASSLVGQGDQPQHF. The CDR3 DNA is TGTGCCAGCAGCTTGGTCGGGCAGGGGGATCAGCCCCAGCATTTT.

The J gene is TRBJ2-7, the V gene TRBV18; D is perhaps TRBD1 (5 bases). Germline CDR1 is KGHSH and CDR2 is LQKENI. This CDR3 is built from 14 residues. Trimming left V 1 base short and J 5 bases short, with 12 bases between. CDR3 loop: CASSPQGSRNEQYF. The CDR3 bases are TGTGCCAGCTCACCACAGGGGTCTCGCAACGAGCAGTACTTC. The whole variable domain, remainder taken from reference TRBV18 and TRBJ2-7, is NAGVMQNPRHLVRRRGQEARLRCSPMKGHSHVYWYRQLPEEGLKFMVYLQKENIIDESGMPKERFSAEFPKEGPSILRIQQVVRGDSAAYFCASSPQGSRNEQYFGPGTRLTVT.

The chain couples TRBV9 to TRBJ2-5; a weak D match, TRBD2 (5 bases). The CDR3 consists of 13 residues. V lost 0 bases, J lost 4 bases, and 7 bases lay in between. Germline V CDR1 and CDR2: SGDLS, YYNGEE. CDR3 coding DNA: TGTGCCAGCAGCGTAGAGGGAGTAGAGACCCAGTACTTC. As protein: CASSVEGVETQYF.

J is TRBJ2-1 and V is TRBV5-4, with TRBD1 matching 9 bases. V shed 0 bases and J 1 base; nucleotides not matched to a gene: 5. CDR3 length: 17 amino acids. Germline V gives CDR1 SGHNT, CDR2 YYREEE (reference sequence). The CDR3: CASSLGGDRGSYNEQFF. CDR3 DNA sequence: TGTGCCAGCAGCTTGGGTGGCGACAGGGGGTCCTACAATGAGCAGTTCTTC.